Listed below are T cell receptor beta chains from one sample, sequenced in a study of cytomegalovirus exposure and HLA in healthy donors. Generated by immunoSEQ multiplex PCR, the TCRdb table keeps only in-frame clones and is missing some. This sample carries around 71,000 clones, under 80% of them seen once, and the ten largest clones take 13% to 15%. Sequenced material: PBMCs. Receptors originate from a male donor in good health and CMV-seropositive. The CDR3 runs from the conserved cysteine through the conserved F or W. A D gene is named only where the DNA matches it firmly. Some rows mark clone size as missing; the rest say once, few, many or name a class of expanded clone.

TRBD1 | NA | TRBJ2-7 | TRBV9 | TGTGCCAGCAGCGTAGAGGACAGGGTCTACGAGCAGTACTTC | CASSVEDRVYEQYF
TRBD2 | NA | TRBJ2-6 | TRBV27 | TGTGGCGCGGGGGTTGGGGCCAACGTCCTGACTTTC | CGAGVGANVLTF
TRBD2 | NA | TRBJ2-5 | TRBV5-1 | TGCGCCAGCAGCTTGGAAGGACTAGCGTACCAAGAGACCCAGTACTTC | CASSLEGLAYQETQYF
NA | NA | TRBJ1-4 | TRBV15 | TGTGCCACCAGCAGAGGGCAGAATAATGAAAAACTGTTTTTT | CATSRGQNNEKLFF
TRBD2 | NA | TRBJ2-1 | TRBV7-3 | TGTGCCAGCAGCTTAACGCCGGGAGGGGGGTGGAATGAGCAGTTCTTC | CASSLTPGGGWNEQFF
NA | NA | TRBJ2-7 | TRBV7-6 | TGTGCCAGCAGCTTAGTAGGGGGTACCTACGAGCAGTACTTC | CASSLVGGTYEQYF
NA | NA | TRBJ2-5 | TRBV4-3 | TGCGCCAGCAGCCGGACAACAAGAGAGGCCCAGTACTTC | CASSRTTREAQYF
NA | NA | TRBJ1-1 | TRBV19 | TGTGCCACCCGATGGCCGACAGGCGAAGCTTTCTTT | CATRWPTGEAFF
TRBD1 | NA | TRBJ1-1 | TRBV18 | TGTGCCAGCTCACCACCGGGACAGGGAAGCACTGAAGCTTTCTTT | CASSPPGQGSTEAFF
TRBD2 | once | TRBJ2-1 | TRBV9 | TGTGCCAGCAGCGGGACTAGCGGGGGCGAGCAGTTCTTC | CASSGTSGGEQFF
NA | once | TRBJ2-6 | TRBV7-9 | TGTGTAGGGGGGGGCTCCTCTGGGGCCAACGTCCTGACTTTC | CVGGGSSGANVLTF
TRBD2 | few | TRBJ2-7 | TRBV18 | TGTGCCAGCTCACCGGGACTAGCAGCCTACGAGCAGTACTTC | CASSPGLAAYEQYF
TRBD1 | NA | TRBJ2-2 | TRBV5-1 | TGCGCCAGCAGCAGGGGACAGGCGAACACCGGGGAGCTGTTTTTT | CASSRGQANTGELFF
TRBD2 | few | TRBJ2-7 | TRBV10-2 | TGCGCCAGCAGTGAGTACCTAGCGGGGAGCTACGAGCAGTACTTC | CASSEYLAGSYEQYF
NA | NA | TRBJ2-1 | TRBV2 | TGTGCCAGCAGTGGCGCGGGAAACTCCAAGCAGTTCTTC | CASSGAGNSKQFF
NA | NA | TRBJ1-5 | TRBV28 | TGTGCCAGCAGCCAACAGGGTGGAGGCAATCAGCCCCAGCATTTT | CASSQQGGGNQPQHF
NA | NA | TRBJ2-7 | TRBV5-1 | TGCGCCAGCAGCTTGTATACGGCCTACGAGCAGTACTTC | CASSLYTAYEQYF
TRBD2 | NA | TRBJ2-1 | TRBV7-9 | TGTGCCAGCAGCTTAAAGATGAGACTAGCGGGAGTGAGCAATGAGCAGTTCTTC | CASSLKMRLAGVSNEQFF
NA | NA | TRBJ2-4 | TRBV5-1 | TGCGCCAGCAGCTTAGAAGGGGTAGCCGGGGGAAACATTCAGTACTTC | CASSLEGVAGGNIQYF
TRBD1 | NA | TRBJ2-5 | TRBV6-6 | TGTGCCAGCAGTTTTCGACAGGGCCCAAACTTC | CASSFRQGPNF
TRBD1 | once | TRBJ2-1 | TRBV7-9 | TGTTCCAGCAGCCCTGACAGGGGGATGGTCAATGAGCAGTTCTTC | CSSSPDRGMVNEQFF
TRBD1 | NA | TRBJ2-3 | TRBV6-6 | TGTGCCAGCAACCTAGACAGGGATCCAGATACGCAGTATTTT | CASNLDRDPDTQYF
NA | NA | TRBJ2-5 | TRBV21-1 | TGTGCCAGCAGCAAAGGGGCGGGGACTAGCGGGGCGGAGACCCAGTACTTC | CASSKGAGTSGAETQYF
NA | NA | TRBJ2-2 | TRBV11-3 | TGTGCCAGCAGCCTATCCGACAGGAACACCGGGGAGCTGTTTTTT | CASSLSDRNTGELFF
TRBD1 | few | TRBJ1-1 | TRBV18 | TGTGCCAGCTCGCCAACAGGGGGGGACACTGAAGCTTTCTTT | CASSPTGGDTEAFF
TRBD1 | NA | TRBJ1-5 | TRBV30 | TGTGCCTGGAGCCTAGGACAGGGCAATCAGCCCCAGCATTTT | CAWSLGQGNQPQHF
TRBD1 | NA | TRBJ1-2 | TRBV7-2 | TGTGCCAGCAGCTCACTACCCTGGACAGGTGACGAGTACTATGGCTACACCTTC | CASSSLPWTGDEYYGYTF
TRBD2 | NA | TRBJ2-2 | TRBV5-1 | TGCGCCAGCAGTTTAGGACTAGCAGTCACCGGGGAGCTGTTTTTT | CASSLGLAVTGELFF
NA | NA | TRBJ2-2 | TRBV9 | TGTGCCAGCAGCGTAGTGGGCCTCGCCGGGGAGCTGTTTTTT | CASSVVGLAGELFF